This T cell receptor (beta chain) was obtained from a study of cytomegalovirus exposure and HLA in healthy donors. Germline V lookup: CDR1 LGHNA, CDR2 YSLEER. This CDR3 contains 14 residues. V dropped 4 bases and J dropped 4 bases, with 13 bases sitting between them. Separate from the approximately 670-subject first cohort, the approximately 120-subject validation cohort was the one that the donors belonged to. Note on this clone: Its antigen remains unidentified.

Profiled with immunoSEQ multiplex PCR; TCRdb holds only in-frame clones, not every one. The table includes around 250,000 clones, nearly 90% detected once. General study points: The CMV antigen specificity of a few CMV-associated chains was confirmed through in vitro analysis.

This chain connects TRBV4-3 to TRBJ2-5; TRBD1 is a possible D gene (7 bases). The material sequenced was PBMCs. The origin of this receptor is a woman between 18 and 30 years old in good health and CMV-seronegative. This CDR3 reads CASSPGTAGETQYF. For the CDR3, the DNA is TGCGCCAGCAGCCCCGGGACAGCGGGAGAGACCCAGTACTTC.